These T cell receptor beta chains were read from a single sample in a study of technical replicates of blood from a handful of donors. Using immunoSEQ multiplex PCR, the repertoire was profiled, and TCRdb retains in-frame clones only, with some absent. The sample lists around 80,000 clones, about 98% seen once, with approximately 0.14% in the top ten. Sequenced sample: T cells isolated from PBMCs. The receptors come from a human donor in good health. Both conserved end residues are part of each CDR3. Each record gives: clone size, D gene, J gene, V gene, CDR3 DNA, CDR3 protein. The D gene is left open where the match is weak. Not every row has a clone size; where given, it reads once, few, many or a size class.

NA | TRBD2 | TRBJ2-7 | TRBV30 | TGTGCCTGGAGCCCGGGAGGCTCCTACGAGCAGTACTTC | CAWSPGGSYEQYF
NA | TRBD1 | TRBJ1-5 | TRBV7-9 | TGTGCCAGCAGCTTAGAGACAGGGGGCAATCAGCCCCAGCATTTT | CASSLETGGNQPQHF
once | NA | TRBJ2-7 | TRBV11-2 | TGTGCCAGCAGCTTACTAGTCGGAGGGAACGAGCAGTACTTC | CASSLLVGGNEQYF
NA | TRBD1 | TRBJ1-1 | TRBV6-1 | TGTGCCACCGCGCTAGGGGACAGGTTGAACACTGAAGCTTTCTTT | CATALGDRLNTEAFF
NA | NA | TRBJ2-5 | TRBV4-2 | TGTGCCAGCAGCCAATCCCACTCTCTTCACGAGACCCAGTACTTC | CASSQSHSLHETQYF
NA | TRBD1 | TRBJ1-2 | TRBV5-4 | TGTGCCAGCAGCGATACAGGGGGGTATGGCTACACCTTC | CASSDTGGYGYTF
NA | TRBD1 | TRBJ2-7 | TRBV11-2 | TGTGCCAGCAGCTCAGGTCCCGGGACAGGGGCGAGCTCCTACGAGCAGTACTTC | CASSSGPGTGASSYEQYF
NA | TRBD2 | TRBJ2-3 | TRBV11-2 | TGTGCCAGCAGCTTACGGGGACTAGTTCTATCAGATACGCAGTATTTT | CASSLRGLVLSDTQYF
NA | NA | TRBJ1-1 | TRBV5-6 | TGTGCCAGCAGCAAGAGGTGGGAGTTTCCGAACACTGAAGCTTTCTTT | CASSKRWEFPNTEAFF
NA | TRBD2 | TRBJ2-7 | TRBV7-9 | TGTGCCAGCAGCCCGAGCGGGAGGTCCGAGCAGTACTTC | CASSPSGRSEQYF
NA | NA | TRBJ1-1 | TRBV18 | TGTGCCAGCTCACCCCCGGGGGGGCGCGGGGGCACTGAAGCTTTCTTT | CASSPPGGRGGTEAFF
NA | NA | TRBJ2-2 | TRBV6-4 | TGTGCCAGCAGTGACGGGGGGGCCCCCACCGGGGAGCTGTTTTTT | CASSDGGAPTGELFF
NA | NA | TRBJ2-2 | TRBV19 | TGTGCCAGCAGGATCCCTTACACCGGGGAGCTGTTTTTT | CASRIPYTGELFF
NA | NA | TRBJ1-5 | TRBV10-3 | TGTGCCATCAGTGAGTCGATGAGTCTGGGGGCTAATCAGCCCCAGCATTTT | CAISESMSLGANQPQHF
NA | NA | TRBJ2-7 | TRBV6-1 | TGTGCCAGCAGTGATAGGAGTATAGGGGGCGAGCAGTACTTC | CASSDRSIGGEQYF
NA | NA | TRBJ2-7 | TRBV5-1 | TGCGCCAGCAGCTTGGGGACGGAGGGCTACGAGCAGTACTTC | CASSLGTEGYEQYF
NA | TRBD1 | TRBJ1-4 | TRBV4-1 | TGCGCCAGCAGCCACCTTACAGGGGGCGCCGCTAATGAAAAACTGTTTTTT | CASSHLTGGAANEKLFF
once | TRBD2 | TRBJ2-1 | TRBV27 | TGTGCCAGCTCGAAGGGGTCGTGGGAACTAGCGGACGAGCAGTTCTTC | CASSKGSWELADEQFF
NA | NA | TRBJ2-1 | TRBV6-5 | TGTGCCAGCAGTTACGGGGCTAGATACAATGAGCAGTTCTTC | CASSYGARYNEQFF
NA | NA | TRBJ2-7 | TRBV7-9 | TGTGCCAGCAGAGGAGGGACCTACTACGAGCAGTACTTC | CASRGGTYYEQYF
NA | TRBD2 | TRBJ2-7 | TRBV6-6 | TGTGCCAGCAGTTACAAGCGGGGGGCCAGGTCCTACGAGCAGTACTTC | CASSYKRGARSYEQYF
NA | NA | TRBJ1-4 | TRBV28 | TGTGCCTCCTCGGACATTTATGAAAAACTGTTTTTT | CASSDIYEKLFF
NA | TRBD2 | TRBJ2-2 | TRBV28 | TGTGCCAGCAGTTTTACCGCTGGACTAGCGGGATCCACCGGGGAGCTGTTTTTT | CASSFTAGLAGSTGELFF
NA | TRBD1 | TRBJ2-5 | TRBV28 | TGTGCCAGCAGGGACAGGGAAGAGACCCAGTACTTC | CASRDREETQYF
NA | TRBD1 | TRBJ1-2 | TRBV29-1 | TGCAGCGTTGAGGGGCAGGGGGCGCGATCCGACCTCTATGGCTACACCTTC | CSVEGQGARSDLYGYTF
NA | TRBD1 | TRBJ2-7 | TRBV28 | TGTGCCAGCAGTCCTCCGGGACAGCCCTACGAGCAGTACTTC | CASSPPGQPYEQYF
NA | NA | TRBJ1-3 | TRBV6-5 | TGTGCCAGCAGTTACATGGGGGCCCCTGGAAACACCATATATTTT | CASSYMGAPGNTIYF
NA | NA | TRBJ2-5 | TRBV5-4 | TGTGCCAGCAGCTCGCGTCTGGTAGCCGAGACCCAGTACTTC | CASSSRLVAETQYF
NA | NA | TRBJ1-3 | TRBV19 | TGTGCCAGTAGTACAGGAGGGACTGGAAACACCATATATTTT | CASSTGGTGNTIYF
NA | TRBD1 | TRBJ1-2 | TRBV27 | TGTGCCAGCAGTTCCCGACAGGGGGGCTATGGCTACACCTTC | CASSSRQGGYGYTF
once | NA | TRBJ2-3 | TRBV28 | TGTGCCAGCAAGGGGGGCACAGATACGCAGTATTTT | CASKGGTDTQYF
NA | NA | TRBJ2-2 | TRBV30 | TGTGCCTGGAGTGTATTGGGAGACACCGGGGAGCTGTTTTTT | CAWSVLGDTGELFF
NA | NA | TRBJ1-1 | TRBV5-1 | TGCGCCAGCAGATCCGGGGGGTTTTCGAACACTGAAGCTTTCTTT | CASRSGGFSNTEAFF
NA | TRBD2 | TRBJ2-1 | TRBV10-1 | TGCGCCAGCAGTTTAGTAGCGGGGGCCTACAATGAGCAGTTCTTC | CASSLVAGAYNEQFF
NA | NA | TRBJ1-6 | TRBV6-1 | TGTGCCAGCATCCCGCCGGGATATAATTCACCCCTCCACTTT | CASIPPGYNSPLHF
NA | TRBD1 | TRBJ2-7 | TRBV2 | TGTGCCAGCACCCCGGGACAGGGGGCCGTCGAGCAGTACTTC | CASTPGQGAVEQYF
NA | TRBD2 | TRBJ2-7 | TRBV4-1 | TGCGCCAGCAGCCTGGGACTAGCGGGAATCTCCTACGAGCAGTACTTC | CASSLGLAGISYEQYF
NA | TRBD1 | TRBJ1-1 | TRBV11-1 | TGTGCCAGCAGCTTAGGGACAGGGTTGGGCACTGAAGCTTTCTTT | CASSLGTGLGTEAFF
NA | TRBD2 | TRBJ2-1 | TRBV28 | TGTGCCAGCAGCCGGGCGGGACTAGCCCATGAGCAGTTCTTC | CASSRAGLAHEQFF
NA | NA | TRBJ2-7 | TRBV9 | TGTGCCAGCAGCGGAGACCAGGCGGGAAACTACGAGCAGTACTTC | CASSGDQAGNYEQYF
NA | TRBD1 | TRBJ1-1 | TRBV7-9 | TGTGCCAGCAGCTTAGGAGGACAGGGTGGTACTGAAGCTTTCTTT | CASSLGGQGGTEAFF
once | NA | TRBJ2-7 | TRBV5-6 | TGTGCCAGCAGCGGTGACAGTTCCTACGAGCAGTACTTC | CASSGDSSYEQYF
NA | NA | TRBJ2-7 | TRBV11-2 | TGTGCCAGCAGGCAAGCACGTAACTCCTACGAGGAGTACTTC | CASRQARNSYEEYF
NA | NA | TRBJ2-7 | TRBV25-1 | TGTGCCAGCGACGCCGCGGGCTACGAGCAGTACTTC | CASDAAGYEQYF
NA | TRBD1 | TRBJ2-7 | TRBV6-6 | TGTGCCAGCAGTTTAAGGGACAGGGGCTACGAGCAGTACTTC | CASSLRDRGYEQYF
NA | NA | TRBJ2-1 | TRBV19 | TGTGCCAGTAGTATGGGCGAATACAATGAGCAGTTCTTC | CASSMGEYNEQFF
NA | NA | TRBJ1-1 | TRBV4-2 | TGTGCCAGCAGCCAAGAACTTCCTTGGGGTGCAGGGCAGAACACTGAAGCTTTCTTT | CASSQELPWGAGQNTEAFF
once | NA | TRBJ2-1 | TRBV11-2 | TGTGCCAGCAGCACCTTTACCCTAAACAATGAGCAGTTCTTC | CASSTFTLNNEQFF
NA | TRBD2 | TRBJ2-1 | TRBV6-5 | TGTGCCAGCAGCAAGGGACTAGCGGGAGGGGATGAGCAGTTCTTC | CASSKGLAGGDEQFF
NA | TRBD1 | TRBJ1-4 | TRBV27 | TGTGCCAGCAGTTTAGTGGGGACAGCCGCAAATGAAAAACTGTTTTTT | CASSLVGTAANEKLFF
NA | NA | TRBJ2-5 | TRBV5-6 | TGTGCCAGCAGCTTGGGGGCGGGCAGGGAGACCCAGTACTTC | CASSLGAGRETQYF
NA | TRBD2 | TRBJ2-5 | TRBV6-1 | TGTGCCAGCAGTGAAGATGGGTGGACTAGCGGGGATGAAGAGACCCAGTACTTC | CASSEDGWTSGDEETQYF
NA | NA | TRBJ2-1 | TRBV27 | TGTGCCAGCAGTTTAGACAGATATGAGCAGTTCTTC | CASSLDRYEQFF